One sample yielded the 10 T cell receptor beta chains listed below, sequenced in a study of HIV-infected patients and healthy controls. Follow-up blood was drawn about 14 weeks, roughly three months, after antiretroviral therapy began. Whole blood was used without fractionation, so all unsorted peripheral T cells were included. cDNA was made from about 500 ng RNA using alpha and beta constant primers. Separate chain-specific third strand synthesis with multiplexing indices produced the alpha and beta libraries. TCRdb itself ran the 5' RACE reads through MiXCR, one entry per CDR3 protein. The sample holds roughly 7,500 distinct CDR3 sequences; over 6.5% are singletons and the top ten take roughly a fifth. The sample here was blood, taken during antiretroviral therapy. The receptors were gathered from an adult with HIV infection.

Points on this clonotype: The library was designed around alpha chains, so this beta chain is a stray read whose abundance carries little weight. The V gene is TRBV6-5, the J gene TRBJ2-5, with D perhaps matching TRBD1 (5 bases). In germline, CDR1 is MNHEY, CDR2 SVGAGI. V lost 6 bases and J lost 2, with 10 bases in between. This CDR3 has 13 amino acids. This CDR3 is CASSRAPQETQYF. As DNA, the CDR3 is TGTGCCAGCAGCAGGGCTCCGCAAGAGACCCAGTACTTC.

In this sample, this clonotype turned up many times. This beta chain is a stray sequence in a library constructed for alpha chains; its clone size is not meaningful. V and J are TRBV12-3 or TRBV12-4 and TRBJ2-2; D perhaps matches TRBD1 (5 bases). Deletions cut 1 base from V and 5 bases from J, with 11 bases between. The CDR3 runs 15 residues. CDR3 residues: CASSLEGAGTGELFF. The CDR3 DNA reads as TGTGCCAGCAGTTTAGAAGGGGCAGGGACCGGGGAGCTGTTTTTT.

This clonotype was seen only once. One end of the junction does not line up with germline, which may come from a read error. A library made for alpha chains picked up this beta chain off target, so its size means little. The chain joins TRBV30 to TRBJ2-3; the D gene could be TRBD1 or TRBD2 (6 bases each). CDR3 size: 10 residues. CDR1 GTSNPN and CDR2 SVGIG come from the germline V gene (reference sequence). For the CDR3, the DNA is TGTGCCGGAGGGACATATACTCAGTATTTT. Translated: CAGGTYTQYF. Full variable domain (remainder filled in from reference TRBV30 and TRBJ2-3): SQTIHQWPATLVQPVGSPLSLECTVEGTSNPNLYWYRQAAGRGLQLLFYSVGIGQISSEVPQNLSASRPQDRQFILSSKKLLLSDSGFYLCAGGTYTQYFGPGTRLTVL.

This clonotype was recorded many times. Because the library targeted alpha chains, this beta chain is an off-target read whose size means little. The V gene is TRBV11-2, the J gene TRBJ2-2, with D tentatively TRBD1 (5 bases). CDR1 and CDR2 from the germline V gene are SGHAT and FQNNGV. This CDR3 is 15 amino acids long. Trimming shortened V by 5 bases and J by 3 bases, and 13 bases separated the two germline ends. The CDR3 DNA sequence: TGTGCCAGCAGCCGTCCAGGGTCAGACACCGGGGAGCTGTTTTTT. It encodes CASSRPGSDTGELFF.

There are many counts of this clonotype. Since it is a stray read in a library aimed at alpha chains, this beta chain has a size that is not meaningful. This chain's CDR3 is CASSLASAGGLSYNEQFF. For the CDR3, the DNA is TGCGCCAGCAGCTTGGCCTCGGCGGGGGGGCTCTCCTACAATGAGCAGTTCTTC. The gene calls are TRBV5-1 and TRBJ2-1, with TRBD2 matching over 9 bases. The CDR3 loop spans 18 amino acids. Trimming cost V 0 bases and J 0 bases; bases outside gene matches: 7. Looked up from germline, CDR1 is SGHRS and CDR2 is YFSETQ.

Comment on this clonotype: The size of this beta chain means little, since it is a stray read in a library made for alpha chains. The J gene is TRBJ1-5, the V gene TRBV12-3 or TRBV12-4; D call uncertain. V lost 1 base and J lost 0, with 1 base in between. The CDR3 is 13 residues long. The CDR3 spells CASSLGSNQPQHF. Here the CDR3 DNA reads TGTGCCAGCAGTTTAGGTAGCAATCAGCCCCAGCATTTT.

In its sample, this clonotype is medium-sized. A library made for alpha chains picked up this beta chain off target, so its size means little. DNA for the CDR3: TGTGCCAGCAGCCCCGACTCCGCCTACGAGCAGTACTTC. Protein product: CASSPDSAYEQYF. The rearrangement uses TRBV7-9 and TRBJ2-7; unclear D gene. Per the germline V gene, CDR1 is SEHNR and CDR2 is FQNEAQ (reference sequence). The V end was cut by 5 bases, the J end by 2 bases, with 10 bases between. The CDR3 length is 13 residues.

This clonotype was counted ten times or more. A library made for alpha chains picked up this beta chain off target, so its size means little. The chain carries TRBV30 and TRBJ2-5; the match to TRBD2 covers 15 bases. The CDR3 is 17 residues long. Germline V gene sequence: CDR1 GTSNPN, CDR2 SVGIG (reference sequence). V lost 0 bases and J lost 2; bases outside the gene matches: 4. The CDR3 reads CAWSVTGLAGGQETQYF. The CDR3 DNA is TGTGCCTGGAGTGTAACTGGACTAGCGGGGGGGCAAGAGACCCAGTACTTC.

This clonotype was counted at least ten times. In a library made to pick up alpha chains, this beta chain is a stray read with a size that means little. This chain joins TRBV6-1 and TRBJ2-3, with 7 bases fitting TRBD1. This CDR3 is built from 16 residues. Germline values: CDR1 MNHNS, CDR2 SASEGT. With V trimmed by 6 bases and J by 2 bases, 11 bases remained unmatched. The CDR3 DNA reads as TGTGCCAGCAGCCAAAGACAGGGTAGCTACACAGATACGCAGTATTTT. Translation: CASSQRQGSYTDTQYF.

Sample share makes this clonotype medium-sized. The library was built for alpha chains, so this beta chain is an off-target read and its size means little. The chain links TRBV2 to TRBJ1-5, with 7 bases aligning to TRBD1. Germline V gene sequence: CDR1 SNHLY, CDR2 FYNNEI. CDR3 size: 14 residues. Trimming removed 7 bases from V and 5 bases from J; junction bases left unmatched: 8. This chain's CDR3 is CASISDRADQPQHF. The CDR3 DNA sequence: TGTGCCAGCATTTCCGACAGGGCGGATCAGCCCCAGCATTTT.